This TCR beta chain was observed in a study of glioma-infiltrating T cells after dendritic cell vaccination. The germline V gene encodes CDR1 KGHSH and CDR2 LQKENI. V shed 6 bases and J shed 0 bases, with 11 bases lying between them. The CDR3 sequence is 15 residues long. The PCR used 60 V beta and 13 J beta primers. Assay used: immunoSEQ multiplex PCR; TCRdb lists only in-frame clones, some missing. Among tens of thousands of clones listed, 75% to 85% were seen once. Time point in this sample: after dendritic cell vaccination, including at tumor progression/relapse. No glioblastoma patient carried an isocitrate dehydrogenase mutation.

This material consisted of blood, taken after dendritic cell vaccination. The TCR originated in a human donor with glioblastoma. This chain links TRBV18 with TRBJ1-4, with D maybe TRBD1 (5 bases). The CDR3 sequence: CASSNTGATNEKLFF. Written as DNA, the CDR3 is TGTGCCAGCTCCAACACAGGTGCAACTAATGAAAAACTGTTTTTT.